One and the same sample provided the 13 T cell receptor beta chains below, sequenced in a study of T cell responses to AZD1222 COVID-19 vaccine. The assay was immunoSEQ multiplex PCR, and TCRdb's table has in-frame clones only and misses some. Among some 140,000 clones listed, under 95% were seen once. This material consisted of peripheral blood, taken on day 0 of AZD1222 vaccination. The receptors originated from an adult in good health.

This CDR3 is CASRDRQGGYEQYF. In nucleotides, the CDR3 is TGTGCCAGCAGAGATAGACAGGGAGGCTACGAGCAGTACTTC. The rearrangement joins TRBV13 to TRBJ2-7; the D gene is possibly TRBD1 (7 bases). CDR1 is PRHDT and CDR2 is FYEKMQ in the germline V gene (reference sequence). The length of the CDR3 is 14 residues. Trimming pared 6 bases from V and 3 bases from J, leaving 15 bases between. The full variable domain, its missing parts supplied by reference TRBV13 and TRBJ2-7, is AAGVIQSPRHLIKEKRETATLKCYPIPRHDTVYWYQQGPGQDPQFLISFYEKMQSDKGSIPDRFSAQQFSDYHSELNMSSLELGDSALYFCASRDRQGGYEQYFGPGTRLTVT.

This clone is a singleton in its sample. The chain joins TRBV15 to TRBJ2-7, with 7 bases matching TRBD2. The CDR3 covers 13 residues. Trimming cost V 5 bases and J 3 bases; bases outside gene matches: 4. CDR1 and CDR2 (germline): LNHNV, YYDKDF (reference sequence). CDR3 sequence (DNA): TGTGCCACCAGCGGAGCGGGAAGCTACGAGCAGTACTTC. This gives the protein CATSGAGSYEQYF.

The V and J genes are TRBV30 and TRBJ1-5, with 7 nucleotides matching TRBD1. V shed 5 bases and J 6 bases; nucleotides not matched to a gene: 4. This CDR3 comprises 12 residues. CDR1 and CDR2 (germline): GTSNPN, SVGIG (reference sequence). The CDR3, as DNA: TGTGCCTGGTCAAGGGACAGTCAGCCCCAGCATTTT. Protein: CAWSRDSQPQHF.

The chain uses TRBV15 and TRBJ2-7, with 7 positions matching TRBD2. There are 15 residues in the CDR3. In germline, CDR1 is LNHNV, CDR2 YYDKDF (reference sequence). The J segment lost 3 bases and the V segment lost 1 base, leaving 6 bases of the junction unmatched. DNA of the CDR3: TGTGCCACCAGCAGAGGCGGGGAGGGGAGCTACGAGCAGTACTTC. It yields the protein CATSRGGEGSYEQYF.

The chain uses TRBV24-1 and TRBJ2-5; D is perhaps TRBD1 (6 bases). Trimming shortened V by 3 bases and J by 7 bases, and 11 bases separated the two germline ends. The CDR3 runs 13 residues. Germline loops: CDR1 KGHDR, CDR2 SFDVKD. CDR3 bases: TGTGCCACCAGTGATGGACAGTTCGGGACCCAGTACTTC. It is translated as CATSDGQFGTQYF.

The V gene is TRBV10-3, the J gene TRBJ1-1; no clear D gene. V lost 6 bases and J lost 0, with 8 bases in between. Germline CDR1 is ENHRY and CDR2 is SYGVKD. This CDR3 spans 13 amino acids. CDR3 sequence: CAIRVQLNTEAFF. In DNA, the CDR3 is TGTGCCATCAGGGTCCAACTGAACACTGAAGCTTTCTTT.

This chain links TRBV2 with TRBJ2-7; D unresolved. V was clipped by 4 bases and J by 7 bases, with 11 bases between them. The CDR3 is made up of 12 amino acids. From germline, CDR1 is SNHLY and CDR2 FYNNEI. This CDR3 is CASSGEIEEQYF. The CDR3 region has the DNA TGTGCCAGCAGTGGAGAGATTGAAGAGCAGTACTTC.

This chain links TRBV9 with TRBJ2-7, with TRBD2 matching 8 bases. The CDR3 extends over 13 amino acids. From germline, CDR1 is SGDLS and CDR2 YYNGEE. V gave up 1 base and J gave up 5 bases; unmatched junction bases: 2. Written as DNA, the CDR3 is TGTGCCAGCAGCGTAAGCGGGAGCCACGAGCAGTACTTC. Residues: CASSVSGSHEQYF.

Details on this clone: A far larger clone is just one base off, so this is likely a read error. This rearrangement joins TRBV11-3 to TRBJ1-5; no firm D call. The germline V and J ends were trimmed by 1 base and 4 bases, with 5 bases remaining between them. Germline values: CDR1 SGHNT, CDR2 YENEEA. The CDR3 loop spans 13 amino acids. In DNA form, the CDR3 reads TGTGCCAGCAGCTTAGGGAATAATCAGCCCCAGCATTTT. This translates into CASSLGNNQPQHF.

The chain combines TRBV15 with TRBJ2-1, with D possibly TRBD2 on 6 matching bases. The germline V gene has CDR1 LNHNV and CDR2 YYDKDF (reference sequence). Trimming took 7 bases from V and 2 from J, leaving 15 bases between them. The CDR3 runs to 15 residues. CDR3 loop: CATTPRRGAYNEQFF. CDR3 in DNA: TGTGCCACCACCCCTAGGAGGGGCGCCTACAATGAGCAGTTCTTC.

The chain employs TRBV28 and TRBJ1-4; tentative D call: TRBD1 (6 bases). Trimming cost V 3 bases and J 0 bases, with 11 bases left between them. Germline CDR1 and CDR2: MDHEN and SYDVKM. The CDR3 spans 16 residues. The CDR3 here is CASSFGQTATNEKLFF. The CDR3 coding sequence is TGTGCCAGCAGTTTCGGACAGACAGCAACTAATGAAAAACTGTTTTTT. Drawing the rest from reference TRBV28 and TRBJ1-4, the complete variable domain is DVKVTQSSRYLVKRTGEKVFLECVQDMDHENMFWYRQDPGLGLRLIYFSYDVKMKEKGDIPEGYSVSREKKERFSLILESASTNQTSMYLCASSFGQTATNEKLFFGSGTQLSVL.

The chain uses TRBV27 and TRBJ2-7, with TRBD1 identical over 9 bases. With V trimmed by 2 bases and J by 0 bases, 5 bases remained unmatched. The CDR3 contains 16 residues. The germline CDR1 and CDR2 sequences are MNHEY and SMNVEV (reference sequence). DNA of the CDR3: TGTGCCAGCAGTTTACAAGTACAGGGGGCCTCCTACGAGCAGTACTTC. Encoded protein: CASSLQVQGASYEQYF.

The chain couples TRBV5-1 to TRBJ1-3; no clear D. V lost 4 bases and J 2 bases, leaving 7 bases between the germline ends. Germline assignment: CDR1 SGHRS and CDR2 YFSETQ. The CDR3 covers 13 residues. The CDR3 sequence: CASSLDAGNTIYF. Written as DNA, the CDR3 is TGCGCCAGCAGCCTGGACGCTGGAAACACCATATATTTT.